This T cell receptor (beta chain) is drawn from a study of T cell responses to AZD1222 COVID-19 vaccine. About the study: Whether given at about 4 or about 12 weeks, second doses were pooled.

The repertoire was sequenced with immunoSEQ multiplex PCR; TCRdb's copy has only in-frame clones and lacks some. The sample has roughly 150,000 clones, about 80% seen once. Notes on the study in general: As reported, nearly half of all spike-specific TCRs target variant regions that are unmutated. Most donors were white British, females outnumbered males, and clonal diversity was possibly underestimated.

This CDR3 spans 13 amino acids. V lost 4 bases, J lost 1 base, and 8 bases lay in between. Germline CDR1 SGHDT, CDR2 YYEEEE. Turning to this clone: As yet, its antigen is unknown.

This TCR was recovered from an adult in good health. Sample: peripheral blood, taken on day 0 of AZD1222 vaccination. The chain employs TRBV5-6 and TRBJ1-1, with D unclear. Here the CDR3 DNA reads TGTGCCAGCAGCCCTGACACGAACACTGAAGCTTTCTTT. This encodes CASSPDTNTEAFF.